Presented here are 23 T cell receptor beta chains from one specimen sequenced in a study of tumor-infiltrating lymphocytes in primary liver carcinoma. From around 520 ng of total RNA, TCR beta-specific cDNA was reverse-transcribed using a constant-region primer. Three nested multiplex PCR rounds of slightly modified ARM-PCR generated TCR beta libraries. The first two PCR rounds used TRBV1-TRBV30 forward primers with a C-beta reverse primer, nine to ten cycles each. TCRdb re-called the multiplex PCR reads through MiXCR, storing one row per CDR3 protein. This repertoire shows approximately 110,000 distinct CDR3 sequences, 64% found once; its top ten account for around 8.4%. The study co-extracted DNA and RNA from 20-30 mg of unsorted bulk tissue. The sequenced sample consisted of liver tumor tissue from sampling region 3. Regarding subset: tumor region T3, left-lateral pole. The receptor set was obtained from an older woman with primary liver carcinoma and hepatitis B virus infection.

To note about this clonotype: A much larger clonotype is one base distant, so this may be a read error. This chain joins TRBV5-6 and TRBJ1-5; a possible D gene is TRBD1 (6 bases). The CDR3 is made up of 15 amino acids. In germline, CDR1 is SGHDT, CDR2 YYEEEE. V lost 3 bases and J lost 3, with 13 bases in between. The CDR3 DNA reads TGTGCCAGCAGCTCGCAGGGGAACAACAATCAGCCCCAGCATTTT. It yields the protein CASSSQGNNNQPQHF.

With regard to this clonotype: The CDR3 does not close with the conserved phenylalanine or tryptophan, likely indicating a read error. Because the CDR3's place on the DNA is in doubt, the DNA is left out and the CDR3 is given as listed by TCRdb. The gene calls are TRBV11-2 and TRBJ2-3; the table gives TRBD2 as D, unverified against the DNA. The CDR3 spans 15 amino acids, including both terminal residues. Per the germline V gene, CDR1 is SGHAT and CDR2 is FQNNGV. The CDR3 sequence is CASSPGLAGPHTQCC.

To note about this clonotype: This may be a read error: a much more frequent sequence differs by one nucleotide. The rearrangement links TRBV5-5 to TRBJ2-7; TRBD1 agrees at 7 bases. The CDR3 extends over 13 amino acids. The germline gives CDR1 SGHKS, CDR2 YYEKEE (reference sequence). The CDR3 coding sequence is TGTGCCAGCAGCTTACAGGGGTCCTTCGAGCAGTACTTC. Residues: CASSLQGSFEQYF.

The rearrangement joins TRBV7-3 to TRBJ1-2; 7 bases line up with TRBD1. This CDR3 comprises 13 residues. The J segment lost 12 bases and the V segment lost 5 bases, leaving 12 bases of the junction unmatched. CDR1 is SGHTA, CDR2 FQGTGA, per germline. Here the CDR3 DNA reads TGTGCCAGCAGCCCGGGGACAGAGGGTGTGAACACCTTC. It specifies CASSPGTEGVNTF.

In regard to this clonotype: This may be a read error: a much more frequent sequence differs by one nucleotide. The chain uses TRBV6-1 and TRBJ2-5; weak D call: TRBD2 (5 bases). Germline lookup yields CDR1 MNHNS and CDR2 SASEGT. V was shortened by 7 bases and J by 5 bases, with 17 bases between the two germline ends. CDR3 size: 14 residues. CDR3 nucleotide sequence: TGTGCCAGCACTGCGGAACTAGTCGCGGAGACCCAGTACTTC. It is translated as CASTAELVAETQYF.

With regard to this clonotype: A read error may explain this, as a much larger clone is one base away. The chain is built from TRBV7-9 and TRBJ2-7; TRBD2 matches 7 bases. Germline CDR1 is SEHNR and CDR2 is FQNEAQ (reference sequence). This CDR3 comprises 16 residues. As DNA, the CDR3 is TGTGCCAGCAGCTTAGTCCAGGGCCGGGACTACTACGACCAGTACTTC. It translates to CASSLVQGRDYYDQYF.

Details on this clonotype: Given a much more abundant clone one base away, this may be a read error. J is TRBJ2-1 and V is TRBV10-3; D call uncertain. Germline CDR1 is ENHRY and CDR2 is SYGVKD. There are 11 residues in the CDR3. CDR3 in DNA: TGTACCATCAGTTCGGCCAATGAGCAGTTCTTC. Protein: CTISSANEQFF.

This clonotype was counted once. A junction end diverges from the germline sequence, so it may reflect a read error. J is TRBJ2-7 and V is TRBV11-2; no firm D call. Looked up from germline, CDR1 is SGHAT and CDR2 is FQNNGV. The CDR3 loop spans 15 amino acids. The CDR3 sequence: CASSSHLGLIYEQYF. CDR3 bases: TGTGCCAGCAGCTCTCACCTGGGATTGATTTACGAGCAATACTTC.

This clonotype was detected only a few times. At one boundary the junction diverges from the germline segment, which might be a read error. This chain joins TRBV11-3 and TRBJ1-1, with D hard to call. This CDR3 region has 14 residues. Looked up from germline, CDR1 is SGHNT and CDR2 is YENEEA. The CDR3 loop reads CASSFGRVSTEAFF. CDR3 coding DNA: TGTGCTAGCAGCTTTGGGAGGGTGAGCACTGAAGCTTTCTTT.

The rearrangement joins TRBV7-9 to TRBJ1-1; a weak D match, TRBD1 (6 bases). CDR3 length equals 15 residues. CDR1 and CDR2 (germline): SEHNR, FQNEAQ (reference sequence). With 5 bases removed from V and 4 bases from J, the gap between germline ends came to 17 bases. In DNA, the CDR3 is TGTGCCAGCAGCGATAACTCCAGGGGAGGCACTGAAGCTTTCTTT. This gives the protein CASSDNSRGGTEAFF.

V usage is TRBV5-1 and J usage is TRBJ1-2; D perhaps matches TRBD1 (6 bases). Trimming took 0 bases from V and 7 from J, leaving 16 bases between them. The germline gives CDR1 SGHRS, CDR2 YFSETQ. This CDR3 has 15 residues. The CDR3 protein is CASSLEGGASRGYTF. CDR3 coding DNA: TGCGCCAGCAGCTTGGAGGGGGGCGCTTCCCGTGGCTACACCTTC. The full variable domain, with the rest looked up from reference TRBV5-1 and TRBJ1-2, is KAGVTQTPRYLIKTRGQQVTLSCSPISGHRSVSWYQQTPGQGLQFLFEYFSETQRNKGNFPGRFSGRQFSNSRSEMNVSTLELGDSALYLCASSLEGGASRGYTFGSGTRLTVV.

This clonotype has just a few counts. The junction and the germline gene differ at one end; a read error may be behind it. The J gene is TRBJ2-7, the V gene TRBV4-1; D is undetermined. Germline CDR1 MGHRA, CDR2 YSYEKL. CDR3 length equals 13 residues. In DNA, the CDR3 is TGTGCCAGCAGCCAAGTTTTAGGCGACGAGCAGTACTTC. The encoded protein is CASSQVLGDEQYF.

About this clonotype: The junction departs from germline at one end; a sequencing error may be responsible. The rearrangement links TRBV12-3 or TRBV12-4 to TRBJ2-7; D is uncertain. CDR3 length: 14 residues. The chain's CDR3 is CASGLAAVSYEQYF. The CDR3 DNA reads TGTGCCAGCGGTTTAGCTGCTGTGTCCTACGAGCAGTACTTC.

This clonotype was picked up a small number of times. This may come from a read error, since a much larger clone is one base off. This CDR3 is CASSLASEHTEAFF. The CDR3 DNA reads TGCGCCAGCAGCTTGGCCTCAGAGCACACTGAAGCTTTCTTT. The chain carries TRBV5-1 and TRBJ1-1; D unclear. Trimming took 0 bases from V and 3 from J, leaving 9 bases between them. The CDR3 sequence is 14 residues long. Germline-derived CDR1 and CDR2 are SGHRS and YFSETQ.

This clonotype was seen just once. This chain connects TRBV7-2 to TRBJ2-1; 9 positions match TRBD2. This CDR3 has 17 residues. With 1 base clipped from V and 12 bases from J, the junction kept 16 bases outside the gene matches. CDR1 is SGHTA and CDR2 is FQGNSA in the germline V gene. CDR3 nucleotides: TGTGCCAGCAGCTTAGGTGGGTCTAGCGGGACCTACAATTGGCAGTTCTTC. Amino acid sequence: CASSLGGSSGTYNWQFF.

About this clonotype: Mismatch with germline at one junction end may stem from a read error. The V gene is TRBV4-2, the J gene TRBJ1-4; 7 nucleotides agree with TRBD1. CDR1 LGHNA and CDR2 YNFKEQ come from the germline V gene. The CDR3 sequence is 15 residues long. The CDR3 region has the DNA TGTGCCGGCAGACAAGAGGGGACAGTTGATGAAAAACTGTTTTTT. It translates to CAGRQEGTVDEKLFF.

The chain recombines TRBV4-1 with TRBJ2-7; D is unclear. V lost 6 bases, J lost 3 bases, and 12 bases lay in between. This CDR3 has 13 amino acids. Germline V gene lookup returns CDR1 MGHRA and CDR2 YSYEKL. CDR3 sequence: CASRGNDRYEQYF. CDR3 DNA: TGCGCCAGCAGGGGGAACGATCGCTACGAGCAGTACTTC.

In this sample, this clonotype turned up many times. The chain couples TRBV29-1 to TRBJ2-1; TRBD2 agrees at 11 bases. Germline assignment: CDR1 SQVTM and CDR2 ANQGSEA. There are 16 residues in the CDR3. V was clipped by 7 bases and J by 3 bases; unmatched bases: 11. Here the CDR3 DNA reads TGCAGCGCTGGGGGCACCGGGACTAGCGGCTACAATGAGCAGTTCTTC. Translated, it gives CSAGGTGTSGYNEQFF.

About this clonotype itself: This may arise from a read error, as a much more abundant clone is one base away. The J gene is TRBJ1-1, the V gene TRBV5-5; possible D gene TRBD1, 5 bases. Germline values: CDR1 SGHKS, CDR2 YYEKEE (reference sequence). V was clipped by 0 bases and J by 3 bases, with 15 bases between them. CDR3 size: 16 residues. CDR3 sequence: CASSLAGGNLDTEAFF. The CDR3 region has the DNA TGTGCCAGCAGCTTGGCTGGGGGAAATTTGGACACTGAAGCTTTCTTT.

To note about this clonotype: A read error may be the cause here, since a much bigger clone is one base away. CDR3 in amino acids: CAWRDQAGGNTDTQYF. CDR3 in DNA: TGTGCCTGGAGAGATCAAGCGGGAGGGAACACAGATACGCAGTATTTT. The chain carries TRBV30 and TRBJ2-3; 10 positions agree with TRBD2. The V segment lost 3 bases and the J segment 2 bases; nucleotides outside the gene matches: 8. This CDR3 has 16 amino acids. The germline CDR1 and CDR2 sequences are GTSNPN and SVGIG (reference sequence). The full variable domain, in which reference TRBV30 and TRBJ2-3 provide the parts outside the CDR3, is SQTIHQWPATLVQPVGSPLSLECTVEGTSNPNLYWYRQAAGRGLQLLFYSVGIGQISSEVPQNLSASRPQDRQFILSSKKLLLSDSGFYLCAWRDQAGGNTDTQYFGPGTRLTVL.

This chain joins TRBV11-2 and TRBJ2-7, with D possibly being TRBD1 (6 bases). V was cut by 6 bases and J by 0 bases, with 15 bases left in between. This CDR3 comprises 15 residues. Germline V gene sequence: CDR1 SGHAT, CDR2 FQNNGV. The CDR3 loop is CASRAAGDTSYEQYF. The CDR3 region has the DNA TGTGCCAGCAGGGCAGCAGGGGACACCTCCTACGAGCAGTACTTC.

About this clonotype: This could be a read error, since a much larger clone is one nucleotide away. This chain uses TRBV5-1 with TRBJ1-6, with no clear D. Germline loops: CDR1 SGHRS, CDR2 YFSETQ. This CDR3 comprises 13 residues. The CDR3 here is CAGSEQLNSPLHF. The CDR3 nucleotides read TGCGCCGGCAGCGAGCAGCTTAATTCACCCCTCCACTTT.

About this clonotype: Being one base from a much bigger clone, this may be a read error. The V and J genes are TRBV30 and TRBJ1-1; D is ambiguous. Germline CDR1 reads GTSNPN; CDR2 reads SVGIG (reference sequence). This CDR3 has 14 amino acids. CDR3 in DNA: TGTGACTGGAGTGTCTCGGCGGCAACTGATGAAGCTTTCTTT. Encoded protein: CDWSVSAATDEAFF. Full variable domain (remainder filled in from reference TRBV30 and TRBJ1-1): SQTIHQWPATLVQPVGSPLSLECTVEGTSNPNLYWYRQAAGRGLQLLFYSVGIGQISSEVPQNLSASRPQDRQFILSSKKLLLSDSGFYLCDWSVSAATDEAFFGQGTRLTVV.